This TCR beta chain was obtained from a study of blood T cell repertoires in COVID-19. On the study more broadly: Material from acute and convalescent COVID-19 was sourced from the United States, Italy and Spain. From T cells, B-cell-depleted T cells, or PBMCs came the material, which was cDNA or gDNA.

Germline CDR1 is KGHSH and CDR2 is LQKENI. V was cut by 5 bases and J by 6 bases, with 11 bases left in between. This CDR3 spans 13 amino acids. Per the study methods: Using reference gene primer amplification, nucleated cell counts were estimated. Some clones are missing from TCRdb's copy, which holds only in-frame ones; the method was immunoSEQ multiplex PCR. For V, J and clone size, that table is used; D and trimming come from the DNA. This sample yields roughly 200,000 clones, of which roughly 85% are seen a single time; around 5% belongs to the top ten. This sequence was found in an elderly woman with acute or convalescent COVID-19. Sequencing used peripheral blood. V usage is TRBV18 and J usage is TRBJ1-5; D is ambiguous. CDR3 in DNA: TGTGCCAGCTCAGCCGATCACAGTCAGCCCCAGCATTTT. Protein product: CASSADHSQPQHF.